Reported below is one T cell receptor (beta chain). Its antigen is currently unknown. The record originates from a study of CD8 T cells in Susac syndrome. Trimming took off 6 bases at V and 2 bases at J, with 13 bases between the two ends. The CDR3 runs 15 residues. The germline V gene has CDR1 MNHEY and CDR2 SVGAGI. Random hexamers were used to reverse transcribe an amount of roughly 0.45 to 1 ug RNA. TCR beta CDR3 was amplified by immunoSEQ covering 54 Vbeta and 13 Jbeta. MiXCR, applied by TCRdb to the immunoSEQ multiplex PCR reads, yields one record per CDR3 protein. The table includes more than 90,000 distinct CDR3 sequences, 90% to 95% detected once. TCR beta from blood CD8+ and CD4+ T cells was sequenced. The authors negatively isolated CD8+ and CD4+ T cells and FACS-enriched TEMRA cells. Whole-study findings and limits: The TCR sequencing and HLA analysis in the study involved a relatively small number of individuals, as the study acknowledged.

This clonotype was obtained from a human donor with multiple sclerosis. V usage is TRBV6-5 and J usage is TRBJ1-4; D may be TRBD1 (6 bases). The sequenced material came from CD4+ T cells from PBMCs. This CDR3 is CASRRQGSTNEKLFF. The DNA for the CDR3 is TGTGCCAGCAGGCGCCAGGGGTCCACTAATGAAAAACTGTTTTTT.